This TCR beta chain was sequenced during a study of response to subunit inactivated influenza vaccine. Findings and limits, study-wide: The authors suggested that every seasonal influenza vaccination recruits few new T cells.

Via MiXCR, TCRdb re-called the RT-PCR reads, giving one row per CDR3 protein. Among hundreds of thousands of distinct CDR3 sequences listed, 9% to 15% were seen once. The V gene's germline CDR1 is SQVTM and CDR2 ANQGSEA. The CDR3 sequence is 14 residues long. V shed 0 bases and J shed 5 bases, with 12 bases lying between them. This clonotype was recorded at least ten times. Its cognate antigen is unknown. This receptor was identified in a middle-aged man who received an inactivated influenza vaccine. This chain joins TRBV29-1 and TRBJ2-3, with a tentative D call TRBD1 (6 bases). The sample consisted of non-naive T cells sorted from PBMCs, taken 14 to 15 days before vaccination. CDR3 sequence (DNA): TGCAGCGTTGAAGACAGGGGTTCACAAGATACGCAGTATTTT. It encodes CSVEDRGSQDTQYF.